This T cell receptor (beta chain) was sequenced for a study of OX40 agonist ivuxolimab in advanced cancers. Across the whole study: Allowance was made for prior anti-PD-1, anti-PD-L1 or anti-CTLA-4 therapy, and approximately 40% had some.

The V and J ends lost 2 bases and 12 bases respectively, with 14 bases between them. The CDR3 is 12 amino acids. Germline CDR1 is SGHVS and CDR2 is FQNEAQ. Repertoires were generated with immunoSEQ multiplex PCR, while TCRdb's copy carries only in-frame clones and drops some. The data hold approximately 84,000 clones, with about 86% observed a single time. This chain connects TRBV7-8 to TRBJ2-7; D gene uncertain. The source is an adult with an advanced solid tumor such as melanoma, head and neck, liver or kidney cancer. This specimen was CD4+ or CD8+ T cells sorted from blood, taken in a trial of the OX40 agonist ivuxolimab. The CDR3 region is CASSLKSGRGYF. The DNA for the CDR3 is TGTGCCAGCAGCTTAAAATCTGGCAGAGGGTACTTC.